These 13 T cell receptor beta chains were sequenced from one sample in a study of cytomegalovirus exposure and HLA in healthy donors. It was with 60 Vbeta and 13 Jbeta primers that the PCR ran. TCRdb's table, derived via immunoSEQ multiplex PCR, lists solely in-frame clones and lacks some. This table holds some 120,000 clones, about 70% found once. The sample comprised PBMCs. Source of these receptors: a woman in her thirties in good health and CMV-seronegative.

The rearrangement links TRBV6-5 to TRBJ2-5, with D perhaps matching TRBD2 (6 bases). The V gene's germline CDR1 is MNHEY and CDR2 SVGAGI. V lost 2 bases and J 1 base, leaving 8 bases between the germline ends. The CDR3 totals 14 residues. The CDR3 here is CASSYAGTQETQYF. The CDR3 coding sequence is TGTGCCAGCAGTTACGCGGGGACCCAAGAGACCCAGTACTTC.

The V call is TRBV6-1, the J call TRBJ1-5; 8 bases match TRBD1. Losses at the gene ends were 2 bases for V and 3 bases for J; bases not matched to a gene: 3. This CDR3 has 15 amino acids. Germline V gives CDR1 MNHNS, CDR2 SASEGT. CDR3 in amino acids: CASSERTGPNQPQHF. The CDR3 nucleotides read TGTGCCAGCAGTGAAAGGACAGGGCCCAATCAGCCCCAGCATTTT.

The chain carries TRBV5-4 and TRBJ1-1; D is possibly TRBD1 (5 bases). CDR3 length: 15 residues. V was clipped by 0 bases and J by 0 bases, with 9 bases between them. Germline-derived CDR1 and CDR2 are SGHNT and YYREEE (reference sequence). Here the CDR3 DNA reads TGTGCCAGCAGCTTGGTCGCAGGGTTGAACACTGAAGCTTTCTTT. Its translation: CASSLVAGLNTEAFF.

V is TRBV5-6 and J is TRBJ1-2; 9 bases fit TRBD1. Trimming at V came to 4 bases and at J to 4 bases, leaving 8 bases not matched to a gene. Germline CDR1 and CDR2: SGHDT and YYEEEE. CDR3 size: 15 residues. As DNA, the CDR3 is TGTGCCAGCAGCGCCCGGGACAGGGTGACCTATGGCTACACCTTC. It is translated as CASSARDRVTYGYTF.

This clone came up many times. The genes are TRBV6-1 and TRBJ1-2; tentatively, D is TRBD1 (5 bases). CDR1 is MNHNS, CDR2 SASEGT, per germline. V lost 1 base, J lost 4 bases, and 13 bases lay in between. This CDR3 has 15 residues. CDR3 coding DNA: TGTGCCAGCAGTGAAGTTTGGCGGGGGGGCTATGGCTACACCTTC. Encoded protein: CASSEVWRGGYGYTF.

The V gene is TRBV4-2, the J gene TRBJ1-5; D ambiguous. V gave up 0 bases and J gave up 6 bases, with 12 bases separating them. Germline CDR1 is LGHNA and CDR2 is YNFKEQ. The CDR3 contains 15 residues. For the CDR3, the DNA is TGTGCCAGCAGCCAAGATGAGGGAGGGAGTCAGCCCCAGCATTTT. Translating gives CASSQDEGGSQPQHF.

The CDR3 coding sequence is TGTGCCTGGGGACAGGGAATCCTCTTCCAGGCTGAAGCTTTCTTT. Translation gives CAWGQGILFQAEAFF. The rearrangement links TRBV30 to TRBJ1-1, with TRBD1 matching over 8 bases. This CDR3 region has 15 residues. V lost 5 bases and J lost 6; bases outside the gene matches: 14. Germline-derived CDR1 and CDR2 are GTSNPN and SVGIG (reference sequence).

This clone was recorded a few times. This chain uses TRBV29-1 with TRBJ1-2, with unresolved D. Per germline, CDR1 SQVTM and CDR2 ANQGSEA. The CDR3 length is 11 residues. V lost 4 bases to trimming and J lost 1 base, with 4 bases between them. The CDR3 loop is CSVAYNYGYTF. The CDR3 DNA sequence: TGCAGCGTTGCGTATAACTATGGCTACACCTTC.

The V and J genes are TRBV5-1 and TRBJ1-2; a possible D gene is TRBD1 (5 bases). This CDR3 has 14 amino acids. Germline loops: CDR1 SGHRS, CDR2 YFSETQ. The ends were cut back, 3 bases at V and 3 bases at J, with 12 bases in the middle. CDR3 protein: CASSWTNRHYGYTF. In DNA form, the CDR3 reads TGCGCCAGCAGCTGGACAAACCGGCACTATGGCTACACCTTC. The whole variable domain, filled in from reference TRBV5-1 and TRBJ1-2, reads KAGVTQTPRYLIKTRGQQVTLSCSPISGHRSVSWYQQTPGQGLQFLFEYFSETQRNKGNFPGRFSGRQFSNSRSEMNVSTLELGDSALYLCASSWTNRHYGYTFGSGTRLTVV.

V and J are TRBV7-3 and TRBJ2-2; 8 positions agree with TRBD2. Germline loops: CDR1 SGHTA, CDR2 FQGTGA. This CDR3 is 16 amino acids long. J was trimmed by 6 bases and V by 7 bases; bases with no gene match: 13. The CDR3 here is CASTPYGGADAGELFF. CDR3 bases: TGTGCCAGCACCCCCTACGGGGGGGCTGACGCCGGGGAGCTGTTTTTT.

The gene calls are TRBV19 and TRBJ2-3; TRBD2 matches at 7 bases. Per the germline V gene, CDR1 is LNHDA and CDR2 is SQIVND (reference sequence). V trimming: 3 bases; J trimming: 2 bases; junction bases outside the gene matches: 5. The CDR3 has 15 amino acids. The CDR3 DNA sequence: TGTGCCAGTAGTATCGGAGGGAGGGCCACAGATACGCAGTATTTT. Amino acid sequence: CASSIGGRATDTQYF.

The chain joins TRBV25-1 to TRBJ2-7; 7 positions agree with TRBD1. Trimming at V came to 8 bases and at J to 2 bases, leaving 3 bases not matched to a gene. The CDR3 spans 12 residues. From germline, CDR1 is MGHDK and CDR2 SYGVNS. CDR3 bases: TGTGCCAGCGTAGACAGGGCCTACGAGCAGTACTTC. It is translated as CASVDRAYEQYF.

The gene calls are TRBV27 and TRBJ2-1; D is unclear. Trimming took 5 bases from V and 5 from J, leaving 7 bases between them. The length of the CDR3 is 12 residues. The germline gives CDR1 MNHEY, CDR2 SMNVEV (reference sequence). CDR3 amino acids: CASSILNNEQFF. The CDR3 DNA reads TGTGCCAGCAGTATCCTAAACAATGAGCAGTTCTTC.